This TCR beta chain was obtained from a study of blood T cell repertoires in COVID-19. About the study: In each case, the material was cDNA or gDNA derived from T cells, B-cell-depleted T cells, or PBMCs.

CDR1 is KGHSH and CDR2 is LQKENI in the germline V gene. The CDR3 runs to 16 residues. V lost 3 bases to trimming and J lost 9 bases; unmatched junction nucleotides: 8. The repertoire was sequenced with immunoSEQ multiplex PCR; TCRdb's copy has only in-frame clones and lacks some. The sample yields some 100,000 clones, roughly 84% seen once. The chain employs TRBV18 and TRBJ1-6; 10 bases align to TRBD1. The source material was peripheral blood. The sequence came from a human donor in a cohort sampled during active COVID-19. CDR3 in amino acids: CASSPIRDRGASPLHF. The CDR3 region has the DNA TGTGCCAGCTCACCGATAAGGGACAGGGGCGCTTCACCCCTCCACTTT. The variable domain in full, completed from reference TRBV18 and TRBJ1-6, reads NAGVMQNPRHLVRRRGQEARLRCSPMKGHSHVYWYRQLPEEGLKFMVYLQKENIIDESGMPKERFSAEFPKEGPSILRIQQVVRGDSAAYFCASSPIRDRGASPLHFGNGTRLTVT.